This TCR beta chain was found in a study of early T cells in non-severe SARS-CoV-2 infection. Study background: Whole-blood bulk RNA, unsorted, was sequenced, and chains were unpaired. Study-level points and caveats: Private and CD4 specificities were missed by VDJdb matching, skewed to anti-spike CD8.

This CDR3 has 12 residues. V was shortened by 3 bases and J by 8 bases, with 11 bases between the two germline ends. Germline CDR1 SGDLS, CDR2 YYNGEE. This clonotype has only one observation. The antigen remains undetermined. Researchers tagged individual cDNA molecules with unique molecular identifiers. TCRdb re-derived calls from the 5' RACE reads in MiXCR, one entry per CDR3 protein. The sample carries approximately 120,000 distinct CDR3 sequences, about 15% recorded once. Sequencing was done on a sample of whole blood. This TCR came from an adult who was a healthcare worker with PCR-confirmed SARS-CoV-2 infection or an uninfected control (not recorded which). J is TRBJ2-5 and V is TRBV9; D might be TRBD2 (5 bases). CDR3 residues: CASSGGNRTQYF. The DNA for the CDR3 is TGTGCCAGCAGCGGAGGGAATCGTACCCAGTACTTC.